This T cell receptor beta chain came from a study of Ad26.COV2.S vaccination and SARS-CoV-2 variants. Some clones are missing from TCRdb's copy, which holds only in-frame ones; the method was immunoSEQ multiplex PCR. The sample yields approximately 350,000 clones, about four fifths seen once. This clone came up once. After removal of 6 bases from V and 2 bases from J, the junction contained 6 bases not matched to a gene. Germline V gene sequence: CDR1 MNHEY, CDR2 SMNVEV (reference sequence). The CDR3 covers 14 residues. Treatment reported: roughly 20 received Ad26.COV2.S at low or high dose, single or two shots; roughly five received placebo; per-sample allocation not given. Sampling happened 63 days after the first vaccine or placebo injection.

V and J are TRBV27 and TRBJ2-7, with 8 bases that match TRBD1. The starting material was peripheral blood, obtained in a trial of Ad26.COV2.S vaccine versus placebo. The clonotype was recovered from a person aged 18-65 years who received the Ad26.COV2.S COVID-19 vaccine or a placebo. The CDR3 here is CASSRTGGPYEQYF. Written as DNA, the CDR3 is TGTGCCAGCAGCCGAACAGGGGGTCCCTACGAGCAGTACTTC.